Included here is one TCR beta chain sequence, with context. The sample originates from a study of blood T cell repertoires in COVID-19. Turning to the study itself: Samples of COVID-19 (acute and convalescent) were obtained from the United States, Italy and Spain.

Data came from immunoSEQ multiplex PCR; TCRdb stores just in-frame clones and leaves some out. Altogether 300,000 to 450,000 clones are present, around 91% being singletons, with the ten largest covering 0.9% to 1.1%. V was trimmed by 7 bases and J by 0 bases, leaving 7 bases between them. Germline loops: CDR1 SGHAT, CDR2 FQDESV (reference sequence). This CDR3 contains 13 residues. The chain is built from TRBV11-1 and TRBJ1-3; no reliable D call. The sequence came from a young man who had recovered from COVID-19. Source material: PBMCs or T cells enriched from blood (not recorded which). The DNA for the CDR3 is TGTGCCAGCAATGGCAGCTCTGGAAACACCATATATTTT. Its translation is CASNGSSGNTIYF.